These 29 T cell receptor beta chains came from one sample sequenced in a study of cytomegalovirus exposure and HLA in healthy donors (dated by TCRdb to about 2017). Library creation used the immunoSEQ multiplex PCR assay. The source is immuneACCESS, and TCRdb retained only in-frame sequences with V and J called. Part of the clones is not carried over; for the studies checked, unresolved V genes explain less than half of this, and the remainder is unexplained. The sample table lists more than 55,000 clones, more than 80% of them with a count of one. Less than 4% of the sample goes to the ten largest clones. Sequencing was performed on PBMCs. Every receptor here comes from a young man in good health and CMV-seronegative.

CDR3 protein: CASSSRPSGSPHNEQFF. The CDR3, as DNA: TGTGCCAGCAGCTCACGACCTAGCGGGAGTCCCCACAATGAGCAGTTCTTC. The genes are TRBV13 and TRBJ2-1, with TRBD2 identical over 10 bases. This CDR3 has 17 residues. Germline CDR1 is PRHDT and CDR2 is FYEKMQ (reference sequence). V dropped 4 bases and J dropped 5; count of bases not matched to a gene: 11. The variable domain in full, completed from reference TRBV13 and TRBJ2-1, reads AAGVIQSPRHLIKEKRETATLKCYPIPRHDTVYWYQQGPGQDPQFLISFYEKMQSDKGSIPDRFSAQQFSDYHSELNMSSLELGDSALYFCASSSRPSGSPHNEQFFGPGTRLTVL.

The count of this clone is one. The chain is built from TRBV6-5 and TRBJ2-5; D gene unclear. There are 16 residues in the CDR3. V dropped 0 bases and J dropped 5 bases, with 16 bases sitting between them. CDR1 MNHEY and CDR2 SVGAGI come from the germline V gene. The CDR3 loop reads CASSYSIALNLETQYF. For the CDR3, the DNA is TGTGCCAGCAGTTACTCGATAGCATTAAATTTGGAGACCCAGTACTTC.

V gene TRBV5-6 combines with J gene TRBJ2-3; 8 bases line up with TRBD2. The CDR3 extends over 14 amino acids. Germline CDR1 SGHDT, CDR2 YYEEEE. V dropped 0 bases and J dropped 3; count of bases not matched to a gene: 0. CDR3 bases: TGTGCCAGCAGCTTGGGACTAGCGACAGATACGCAGTATTTT. Its translation is CASSLGLATDTQYF.

The rearrangement uses TRBV2 and TRBJ1-3; D is possibly TRBD1 (5 bases). The length of the CDR3 is 14 residues. CDR1 and CDR2 (germline): SNHLY, FYNNEI. The V and J ends lost 6 bases and 0 bases respectively, with 9 bases between them. CDR3 region: CASRGGNSGNTIYF. In nucleotides, the CDR3 is TGTGCCAGCAGGGGGGGAAACTCTGGAAACACCATATATTTT.

The chain couples TRBV10-3 to TRBJ1-2; 8 nucleotides align to TRBD1. The junction had 12 bases not matched to a gene; V was cut back by 4 bases and J by 8 bases. The germline V gene encodes CDR1 ENHRY and CDR2 SYGVKD. This CDR3 comprises 15 residues. The CDR3 DNA follows: TGTGCCATCAGTGGGATGAGCGTACAGGGGGGAGGCTACACCTTC. Encoded protein: CAISGMSVQGGGYTF.

This CDR3 reads CASSLKGAKNIQYF. The CDR3 DNA reads as TGTGCCAGCAGCTTGAAGGGGGCCAAAAACATTCAGTACTTC. This sequence joins TRBV5-8 and TRBJ2-4; tentative D call: TRBD1 (5 bases). The germline V gene encodes CDR1 SGHTS and CDR2 YDEGEE. This CDR3 contains 14 residues. Deletions cut 1 base from V and 1 base from J, with 6 bases between. The whole variable domain, remainder taken from reference TRBV5-8 and TRBJ2-4, is EAGVTQSPTHLIKTRGQQATLRCSPISGHTSVYWYQQALGLGLQFLLWYDEGEERNRGNFPPRFSGRQFPNYSSELNVNALELEDSALYLCASSLKGAKNIQYFGAGTRLSVL.

V usage is TRBV5-1 and J usage is TRBJ2-5, with 11 bases that match TRBD2. The CDR3 contains 16 residues. The germline V gene has CDR1 SGHRS and CDR2 YFSETQ. V was clipped by 3 bases and J by 4 bases; unmatched bases: 8. CDR3 in amino acids: CASSWSLAGVRETQYF. The CDR3 DNA is TGCGCCAGCAGCTGGTCACTAGCGGGAGTAAGAGAGACCCAGTACTTC.

This chain links TRBV5-1 with TRBJ2-1; TRBD2 aligns across 7 bases. This CDR3 spans 15 amino acids. V shed 2 bases, J shed 5 bases, and the junction held 7 bases outside the gene matches. Germline assignment: CDR1 SGHRS and CDR2 YFSETQ. CDR3 sequence: CASSLWRSGNNEQFF. CDR3 in DNA: TGCGCCAGCAGCTTATGGCGGAGCGGGAACAATGAGCAGTTCTTC.

The chain combines TRBV18 with TRBJ1-4; D gene ambiguous. In germline, CDR1 is KGHSH, CDR2 LQKENI. The CDR3 runs to 16 residues. The V end lost 3 bases, the J end lost 8 bases, and 19 bases lay between the germline ends. As DNA, the CDR3 is TGTGCCAGCTCACCTCCGACGACTACCTCGGTGGAAAAACTGTTTTTT. Protein product: CASSPPTTTSVEKLFF.

V usage is TRBV28 and J usage is TRBJ1-2; TRBD1 is a possible D gene (5 bases). Germline V gene sequence: CDR1 MDHEN, CDR2 SYDVKM. V lost 6 bases, J lost 4 bases, and 18 bases lay in between. The CDR3 totals 15 residues. The CDR3 loop is CASRQGAGFIYGYTF. The CDR3 nucleotides are TGTGCCAGCAGGCAAGGGGCAGGATTTATCTATGGCTACACCTTC.

J is TRBJ2-7 and V is TRBV7-2; perhaps TRBD1 as D (6 bases). Trimming left V 3 bases short and J 2 bases short, with 11 bases between. This CDR3 has 14 amino acids. CDR1 SGHTA and CDR2 FQGNSA come from the germline V gene. The CDR3 coding sequence is TGTGCCAGCAGCTTGGGTGGGGGCGCCTACGAGCAGTACTTC. Translation: CASSLGGGAYEQYF.

V usage is TRBV10-3 and J usage is TRBJ1-2; possible D gene TRBD1, 6 bases. Germline V gives CDR1 ENHRY, CDR2 SYGVKD. CDR3 length: 16 amino acids. V lost 0 bases to trimming and J lost 0 bases, with 11 bases between them. The CDR3: CAISESEDSPNYGYTF. The CDR3 DNA reads TGTGCCATCAGTGAGTCGGAGGACAGTCCTAACTATGGCTACACCTTC.

A few counts support this clone. The chain combines TRBV4-2 with TRBJ2-3, with 11 bases matching TRBD2. Trimming at V came to 0 bases and at J to 5 bases, leaving 7 bases not matched to a gene. The CDR3 extends over 17 amino acids. Germline V CDR1 and CDR2: LGHNA, YNFKEQ. The CDR3 spells CASSQDWSSGGGDTQYF. As DNA, the CDR3 is TGTGCCAGCAGCCAAGATTGGAGTAGCGGGGGGGGAGATACGCAGTATTTT.

This clone has a count of ten or more. The chain recombines TRBV5-4 with TRBJ2-7; 8 bases line up with TRBD1. CDR3 size: 15 residues. V lost 0 bases to trimming and J lost 6 bases; unmatched junction nucleotides: 8. Germline assignment: CDR1 SGHNT and CDR2 YYREEE (reference sequence). CDR3 amino acids: CASSLEQGALGEQYF. Written as DNA, the CDR3 is TGTGCCAGCAGCTTGGAGCAGGGGGCGCTGGGCGAGCAGTACTTC.

The CDR3 nucleotides read TGTGCCAGCAGCGAGGCAGGGGGCTTGAATGAGCAGTTCTTC. Translating it yields CASSEAGGLNEQFF. The rearrangement joins TRBV9 to TRBJ2-1; 8 nucleotides align to TRBD1. The germline V gene has CDR1 SGDLS and CDR2 YYNGEE. CDR3 length equals 14 residues. Losses at the gene ends were 3 bases for V and 7 bases for J; bases not matched to a gene: 6.

The genes are TRBV5-1 and TRBJ2-7; 7 bases fit TRBD1. Germline V gene data show CDR1 as SGHRS and CDR2 as YFSETQ. The CDR3 covers 14 residues. The trim removed 3 bases at V and 2 bases at J, leaving 5 bases unmatched. The CDR3 nucleotides read TGCGCCAGCAGCTACAGGGGCTCGACCTACGAGCAGTACTTC. Translation gives CASSYRGSTYEQYF.

This rearrangement joins TRBV27 to TRBJ1-5, with unresolved D. Deletions cut 6 bases from V and 6 bases from J, with 9 bases between. The CDR3 has 12 amino acids. In germline, CDR1 is MNHEY, CDR2 SMNVEV (reference sequence). The CDR3 region has the DNA TGTGCCAGCAGCGGGGTAGGTCAGCCCCAGCATTTT. Its protein is CASSGVGQPQHF.

The rearrangement joins TRBV5-1 to TRBJ1-1; 7 bases agree with TRBD1. The CDR3 extends over 16 amino acids. CDR1 and CDR2 from the germline V gene are SGHRS and YFSETQ. The junction had 9 bases not matched to a gene; V was cut back by 0 bases and J by 4 bases. This chain's CDR3 is CASSLATKGAPTEAFF. The CDR3 bases are TGCGCCAGCAGCTTGGCCACGAAGGGGGCCCCCACTGAAGCTTTCTTT.

This clone was recorded once. The V gene is TRBV2, the J gene TRBJ2-7, with TRBD2 matching over 9 bases. Germline V CDR1 and CDR2: SNHLY, FYNNEI. Trimming at V came to 5 bases and at J to 3 bases, leaving 5 bases not matched to a gene. The CDR3 extends over 14 amino acids. The CDR3 nucleotides are TGTGCCAGCAGTCCACTAGCGGGTTACTACGAGCAGTACTTC. It encodes CASSPLAGYYEQYF.

The genes are TRBV14 and TRBJ2-2; the match to TRBD2 covers 12 bases. J lost 4 bases, V lost 4 bases, and 1 base had no gene match. Germline-derived CDR1 and CDR2 are SGHDN and FVKESK. The CDR3 consists of 15 residues. This chain's CDR3 is CASSRTSGITGELFF. CDR3 sequence (DNA): TGTGCCAGCAGCCGGACTAGCGGGATCACCGGGGAGCTGTTTTTT.

The V and J genes are TRBV15 and TRBJ2-1; D is uncertain. The CDR3 loop spans 13 amino acids. Germline V lookup: CDR1 LNHNV, CDR2 YYDKDF (reference sequence). The V gene lost 3 bases and the J gene lost 8 bases, with 11 bases spanning the gap. In DNA, the CDR3 is TGTGCCACCAGCAGGGCCAGTTTCGATGAGCAGTTCTTC. As protein: CATSRASFDEQFF.

This clone was seen only a few times. The rearrangement joins TRBV29-1 to TRBJ2-2, with 10 bases that match TRBD1. With 6 bases clipped from V and 4 bases from J, the junction kept 2 bases outside the gene matches. The germline V gene has CDR1 SQVTM and CDR2 ANQGSEA. The CDR3 has 13 residues. CDR3 residues: CSVGQGSTGELFF. The DNA of the CDR3 is TGCAGCGTGGGACAGGGGTCCACCGGGGAGCTGTTTTTT.

The chain combines TRBV27 with TRBJ1-4; tentatively, D is TRBD1 (5 bases). The V end was cut by 5 bases, the J end by 13 bases, with 17 bases between. CDR3 length: 13 residues. Germline CDR1 reads MNHEY; CDR2 reads SMNVEV (reference sequence). The CDR3 nucleotides read TGTGCCAGCAGTGGGGCAGTTAATACGGCACTGTTTTTT. Protein sequence: CASSGAVNTALFF.

The gene calls are TRBV2 and TRBJ2-2; TRBD2 agrees at 10 bases. The CDR3 is 14 amino acids. Germline CDR1 SNHLY, CDR2 FYNNEI. The CDR3 DNA sequence: TGTGCTTACCCGAGGGGGAGCGGGAGGGAGGAGCTGTTTTTT. It translates to CAYPRGSGREELFF.

This sequence joins TRBV11-3 and TRBJ2-1; 11 bases align to TRBD2. V shed 4 bases and J 2 bases; nucleotides not matched to a gene: 1. Looked up from germline, CDR1 is SGHNT and CDR2 is YENEEA. This CDR3 comprises 15 residues. As DNA, the CDR3 is TGTGCCAGCAGCTCGGGACTAGCGGCCTACAATGAGCAGTTCTTC. As protein: CASSSGLAAYNEQFF.

This chain connects TRBV7-2 to TRBJ1-2; D gene uncertain. The CDR3 spans 16 residues. V lost 2 bases, J lost 5 bases, and 18 bases lay in between. Germline V gene sequence: CDR1 SGHTA, CDR2 FQGNSA. In DNA, the CDR3 is TGTGCCAGCAGCTTACGGGTACTGTTAGAGGGATATGGCTACACCTTC. Residues: CASSLRVLLEGYGYTF.

The chain employs TRBV7-2 and TRBJ2-3; 7 positions match TRBD2. V shed 8 bases, J shed 0 bases, and the junction held 8 bases outside the gene matches. Germline-derived CDR1 and CDR2 are SGHTA and FQGNSA. The CDR3 covers 15 residues. For the CDR3, the DNA is TGTGCCAGCGTTCGGAGAGCGGGAAGCACAGATACGCAGTATTTT. This gives the protein CASVRRAGSTDTQYF.

The chain is built from TRBV5-8 and TRBJ1-1, with TRBD1 identical over 7 bases. Trimming removed 0 bases from V and 4 bases from J; junction bases left unmatched: 3. This CDR3 spans 14 amino acids. Germline CDR1 SGHTS, CDR2 YDEGEE. The DNA for the CDR3 is TGTGCCAGCAGCTTGGGACAGGGAGTCACTGAAGCTTTCTTT. Translating it yields CASSLGQGVTEAFF.

This clone is medium-sized. The chain uses TRBV6-5 and TRBJ2-5; D is uncertain. The CDR3 has 14 residues. Germline CDR1 reads MNHEY; CDR2 reads SVGAGI. Between the trimmed V and J ends, which lost 0 bases and 4 bases, there was a span of 9 bases. The CDR3 here is CASSYSITRETQYF. The DNA for the CDR3 is TGTGCCAGCAGTTACTCGATCACGCGAGAGACCCAGTACTTC.